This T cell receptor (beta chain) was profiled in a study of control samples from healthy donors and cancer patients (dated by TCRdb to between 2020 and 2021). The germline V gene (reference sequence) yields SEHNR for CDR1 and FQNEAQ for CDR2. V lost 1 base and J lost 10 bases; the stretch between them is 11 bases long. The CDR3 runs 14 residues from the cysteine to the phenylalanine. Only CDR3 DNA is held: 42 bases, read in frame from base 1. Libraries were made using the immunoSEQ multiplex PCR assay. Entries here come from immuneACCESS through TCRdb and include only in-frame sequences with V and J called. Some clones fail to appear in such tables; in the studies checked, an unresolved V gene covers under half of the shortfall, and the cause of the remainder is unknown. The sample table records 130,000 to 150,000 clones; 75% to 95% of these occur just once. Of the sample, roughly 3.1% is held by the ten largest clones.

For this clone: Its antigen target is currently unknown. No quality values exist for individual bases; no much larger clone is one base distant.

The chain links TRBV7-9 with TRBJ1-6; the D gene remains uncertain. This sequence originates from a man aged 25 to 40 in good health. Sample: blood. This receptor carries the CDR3 CASSLVGPWSPLHF. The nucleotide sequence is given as TGTGCCAGCAGCTTAGTGGGCCCCTGGTCACCCCTCCACTTT.